This T cell receptor (beta chain) originates from a study of early T cells in non-severe SARS-CoV-2 infection. As for the study in general: Bulk RNA from unsorted whole blood was sequenced; chains were unpaired. Study findings and constraints: Private and CD4 specificities were missed by VDJdb matching, skewed to anti-spike CD8.

The CDR3 extends over 15 amino acids. Germline CDR1 is SGDLS and CDR2 is YYNGEE. V shed 6 bases and J 4 bases; nucleotides not matched to a gene: 7. The TCR library protocol was used to attach unique molecular identifiers. These identifiers were attached to individual cDNA molecules. TCRdb passed the 5' RACE reads through MiXCR, listing each CDR3 protein once. Of roughly 63,000 distinct CDR3 sequences in the sample, 9.5% to 15% are singletons; the top ten hold about 4%. As to this clonotype: Its antigen is as yet unknown.

The chain uses TRBV9 and TRBJ2-3, with 11 bases lining up with TRBD1. This clonotype was sampled from an adult who was a healthcare worker with PCR-confirmed SARS-CoV-2 infection or an uninfected control (not recorded which). The sample comprised whole blood. Here the CDR3 DNA reads TGTGCCAGCACTGGAATGGGACAGGGGGCAGATACGCAGTATTTT. This translates into CASTGMGQGADTQYF. Filled out from reference TRBV9 and TRBJ2-3, the complete variable domain reads DSGVTQTPKHLITATGQRVTLRCSPRSGDLSVYWYQQSLDQGLQFLIQYYNGEERAKGNILERFSAQQFPDLHSELNLSSLELGDSALYFCASTGMGQGADTQYFGPGTRLTVL.